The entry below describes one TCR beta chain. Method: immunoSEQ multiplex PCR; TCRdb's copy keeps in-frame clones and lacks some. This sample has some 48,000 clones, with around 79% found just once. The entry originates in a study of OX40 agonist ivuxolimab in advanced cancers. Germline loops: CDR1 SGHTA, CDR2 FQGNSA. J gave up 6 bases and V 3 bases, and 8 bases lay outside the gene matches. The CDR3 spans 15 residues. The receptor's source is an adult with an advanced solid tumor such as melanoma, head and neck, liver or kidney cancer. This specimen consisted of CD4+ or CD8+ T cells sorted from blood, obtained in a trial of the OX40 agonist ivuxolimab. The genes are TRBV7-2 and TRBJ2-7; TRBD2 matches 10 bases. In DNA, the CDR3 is TGTGCCAGCAGCTTTCCCCTAGCGGGAGCGGTCGAGCAGTACTTC. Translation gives CASSFPLAGAVEQYF. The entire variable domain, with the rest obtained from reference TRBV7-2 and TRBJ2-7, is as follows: GAGVSQSPSNKVTEKGKDVELRCDPISGHTALYWYRQSLGQGLEFLIYFQGNSAPDKSGLPSDRFSAERTGGSVSTLTIQRTQQEDSAVYLCASSFPLAGAVEQYFGPGTRLTVT.